The 8 T cell receptor beta chains below all came from one sample that was sequenced in a study of T cell repertoires in cytomegalovirus infection (dated by TCRdb to between 2019 and 2020). The instrument given in TCRdb is Illumina HiSeq 1500. The raw public reads went through TCRdb reprocessing: fastp at Q25, MiXCR clone calling, in-frame beta chains kept. Rows with a matching CDR3 protein are joined into one entry that keeps the most common DNA and genes. Recorded for this sample are 50,000 to 65,000 distinct CDR3 sequences; around a fifth of them occurred a single time. About two thirds of the sample rests with the top ten. Their antigens are not known. The meaning of the sample's treatment or condition label: in vitro stimulation with specific CMV peptide epitopes to enrich CMV-specific T cells. Material: CD8+ T cells from cultured PBMCs, obtained from culture after CMV antigen stimulation. The receptors originated from a human donor in good health (CMV status not recorded). Some clones in this sample may be carry-over from other donors' samples.

This clonotype came up a few times. The chain couples TRBV6-1 to TRBJ2-5; 8 bases fit TRBD1. Germline V gene sequence: CDR1 MNHNS, CDR2 SASEGT. The CDR3 is made up of 14 amino acids. The junction had 4 bases not matched to a gene; V was cut back by 6 bases and J by 1 base. For the CDR3, the DNA is TGTGCCAGCAGACCTACAGGGGGCCAAGAGACCCAGTACTTC. Residues: CASRPTGGQETQYF.

This clonotype has more than one count but fewer than ten. The chain carries TRBV28 and TRBJ2-5; TRBD1 agrees at 8 bases. The CDR3 length is 15 residues. Trimming removed 3 bases from V and 5 bases from J; junction bases left unmatched: 8. Per the germline V gene, CDR1 is MDHEN and CDR2 is SYDVKM. The CDR3, as DNA: TGTGCCAGCAGTTTGGAGCAGGGGGCTGGTGAGACCCAGTACTTC. This codes for CASSLEQGAGETQYF.

The chain recombines TRBV7-2 with TRBJ1-1; D remains ambiguous. The CDR3 covers 16 residues. Germline V gene lookup returns CDR1 SGHTA and CDR2 FQGNSA. V lost 1 base and J 4 bases, leaving 16 bases between the germline ends. The CDR3 coding sequence is TGTGCCAGCAGCTTAGTTATCGCGCAGGACCGCACTGAAGCTTTCTTT. Its protein product is CASSLVIAQDRTEAFF.

The rearrangement uses TRBV4-3 and TRBJ1-2; perhaps TRBD1 as D (5 bases). With 5 bases removed from V and 2 bases from J, the gap between germline ends came to 6 bases. The CDR3 is 12 residues long. The V gene's germline CDR1 is LGHNA and CDR2 YSLEER. CDR3 nucleotides: TGCGCCAGCAGCGACAGCAACTATGGCTACACCTTC. Encoded protein: CASSDSNYGYTF.

The table lists this clonotype with a few counts. The rearrangement links TRBV11-2 to TRBJ2-1; 9 nucleotides line up with TRBD2. CDR1 is SGHAT and CDR2 is FQNNGV in the germline V gene. V was pared by 4 bases and J by 8 bases, with 6 bases of the junction left unmatched. This CDR3 contains 14 residues. The chain's CDR3 is CASSSGREGYEQFF. CDR3 nucleotides: TGTGCCAGCAGCTCCGGGCGGGAGGGGTATGAGCAGTTCTTC. Full variable domain (rest looked up from reference TRBV11-2 and TRBJ2-1): EAGVAQSPRYKIIEKRQSVAFWCNPISGHATLYWYQQILGQGPKLLIQFQNNGVVDDSQLPKDRFSAERLKGVDSTLKIQPAKLEDSAVYLCASSSGREGYEQFFGPGTRLTVL.

This clonotype came up a few times. V and J are TRBV7-2 and TRBJ1-1; D unclear. The CDR3 covers 15 residues. CDR1 SGHTA and CDR2 FQGNSA come from the germline V gene. Trimming removed 5 bases at V and 0 bases at J, with 13 bases between. CDR3 in amino acids: CASSLRGGVNTEAFF. CDR3 sequence (DNA): TGTGCCAGCAGCCTTCGTGGTGGAGTGAACACTGAAGCTTTCTTT.

This clonotype has only one observation. The chain uses TRBV6-2 or TRBV6-3 and TRBJ2-7, with unresolved D. The germline V and J ends were trimmed by 6 bases and 6 bases, with 15 bases remaining between them. CDR1 and CDR2 from the germline V gene are MNHEY and SVGEGT. CDR3 length: 13 amino acids. As DNA, the CDR3 is TGTGCCAGCAGGCCATCCTCAAGGCTCGAGCAGTACTTC. This gives the protein CASRPSSRLEQYF.

This clonotype was seen only a few times. The chain joins TRBV20-1 to TRBJ2-1, with a weak D call TRBD1 (6 bases). Germline loops: CDR1 DFQATT, CDR2 SNEGSKA (reference sequence). The CDR3 has 20 residues. The V and J ends lost 8 bases and 0 bases respectively, with 32 bases between them. In DNA, the CDR3 is TGCAGTTCCTTGGGGGCGGGTAGCTTCATCTTTTCTCCCTCCTACAATGAGCAGTTCTTC. This encodes CSSLGAGSFIFSPSYNEQFF.